The 25 T cell receptor beta chains below were found in one sample sequenced in a study of OX40 agonist ivuxolimab in advanced cancers. Profiled with immunoSEQ multiplex PCR; TCRdb holds only in-frame clones, not every one. The sample carries some 96,000 clones, roughly 80% recorded once. The specimen comprised CD4+ or CD8+ T cells sorted from blood, sampled in a trial of the OX40 agonist ivuxolimab. The receptors were gathered from an adult with an advanced solid tumor such as melanoma, head and neck, liver or kidney cancer.

The chain couples TRBV9 to TRBJ2-7; 9 bases are shared with TRBD1. Germline loops: CDR1 SGDLS, CDR2 YYNGEE. V gave up 4 bases and J gave up 5 bases; unmatched junction bases: 10. CDR3 length equals 15 residues. CDR3: CASSFQPGQGDEQYF. The CDR3 DNA reads TGTGCCAGCAGCTTCCAACCGGGACAGGGAGACGAGCAGTACTTC.

The rearrangement uses TRBV11-3 and TRBJ2-1; TRBD2 might be the D (6 bases). The CDR3 extends over 13 amino acids. Trimming removed 5 bases at V and 5 bases at J, with 10 bases between. The germline V gene encodes CDR1 SGHNT and CDR2 YENEEA. CDR3 loop: CASSAGLNNEQFF. CDR3 nucleotide sequence: TGTGCCAGCAGCGCGGGACTTAACAATGAGCAGTTCTTC.

The chain carries TRBV11-1 and TRBJ1-2; no definite D call. Germline lookup yields CDR1 SGHAT and CDR2 FQDESV (reference sequence). Trimming took 2 bases from V and 1 from J, leaving 8 bases between them. The CDR3 length is 14 residues. The CDR3 spells CASSLTGYNYGYTF. CDR3 bases: TGTGCCAGCAGCTTAACGGGGTATAACTATGGCTACACCTTC.

This clone was picked up a small number of times. CDR3 bases: TGTGCCAGCAGCCCAACTTCGGGGGGCAATCAGCCCCAGCATTTT. Translation gives CASSPTSGGNQPQHF. This chain links TRBV7-8 with TRBJ1-5; D is perhaps TRBD1 (5 bases). The CDR3 loop spans 15 amino acids. Germline assignment: CDR1 SGHVS and CDR2 FQNEAQ. V lost 5 bases to trimming and J lost 2 bases, with 13 bases between them. Full variable domain (outside the CDR3, taken from reference TRBV7-8 and TRBJ1-5): GAGVSQSPRYKVAKRGQDVALRCDPISGHVSLFWYQQALGQGPEFLTYFQNEAQLDKSGLPSDRFFAERPEGSVSTLKIQRTQQEDSAVYLCASSPTSGGNQPQHFGDGTRLSIL.

For the CDR3, the DNA is TGCGCCAGCAGCCAAAGGGTTCGGAACACTGAAGCTTTCTTT. Protein product: CASSQRVRNTEAFF. The chain carries TRBV4-1 and TRBJ1-1; D call uncertain. The germline gives CDR1 MGHRA, CDR2 YSYEKL. The CDR3 contains 14 residues. Trimming removed 2 bases from V and 1 base from J, with 8 bases in between.

The V and J genes are TRBV7-6 and TRBJ2-7; D is ambiguous. The CDR3 covers 14 residues. Trimming left V 1 base short and J 0 bases short, with 7 bases between. Germline V gene sequence: CDR1 SGHVS, CDR2 FNYEAQ. DNA of the CDR3: TGTGCCAGCAGCTTAGACCACGTCTCCTACGAGCAGTACTTC. This gives the protein CASSLDHVSYEQYF.

This clone was detected a few times. This rearrangement joins TRBV28 to TRBJ1-2, with 7 bases lining up with TRBD1. The trim removed 10 bases at V and 6 bases at J, leaving 8 bases unmatched. CDR3 length equals 12 residues. Germline CDR1 MDHEN, CDR2 SYDVKM. DNA of the CDR3: TGTGCCACCCCAGGGGGGCATGATGGCTACACCTTC. It yields the protein CATPGGHDGYTF.

In this sample, this clone turned up a few times. This sequence joins TRBV7-3 and TRBJ1-1; TRBD1 might be the D (5 bases). The CDR3 covers 13 residues. Deletions cut 0 bases from V and 7 bases from J, with 9 bases between. Per the germline V gene, CDR1 is SGHTA and CDR2 is FQGTGA. The CDR3: CASSLTPTDEAFF. The CDR3 nucleotides read TGTGCCAGCAGCTTAACCCCGACAGATGAAGCTTTCTTT.

The chain recombines TRBV28 with TRBJ1-2; D ambiguous. This CDR3 has 14 amino acids. The germline CDR1 and CDR2 sequences are MDHEN and SYDVKM. The germline V and J ends were trimmed by 6 bases and 2 bases, with 13 bases remaining between them. The CDR3 sequence: CASSPTRRNYGYTF. DNA of the CDR3: TGTGCCAGCAGCCCAACAAGAAGAAACTATGGCTACACCTTC.

The chain joins TRBV6-5 to TRBJ2-5; D may correspond to TRBD1 or TRBD2 (5 bases each). Germline CDR1 and CDR2: MNHEY and SVGAGI. Trimming cost V 5 bases and J 5 bases, with 12 bases left between them. The CDR3 is 13 residues long. CDR3 sequence reads: CASSRDPRETQYF. The CDR3 DNA reads TGTGCCAGCAGTAGGGACCCCCGGGAGACCCAGTACTTC.

V and J are TRBV11-2 and TRBJ2-3; 7 bases align to TRBD1. V lost 3 bases and J lost 4; bases outside the gene matches: 7. The CDR3 runs 15 residues. Per the germline V gene, CDR1 is SGHAT and CDR2 is FQNNGV. CDR3 protein: CASSFTGDRADTQYF. The CDR3 coding sequence is TGTGCCAGCAGCTTTACAGGGGACCGGGCAGATACGCAGTATTTT. The entire variable domain, with the rest obtained from reference TRBV11-2 and TRBJ2-3, is as follows: EAGVAQSPRYKIIEKRQSVAFWCNPISGHATLYWYQQILGQGPKLLIQFQNNGVVDDSQLPKDRFSAERLKGVDSTLKIQPAKLEDSAVYLCASSFTGDRADTQYFGPGTRLTVL.

The chain is built from TRBV28 and TRBJ1-2; no definite D call. Germline CDR1 and CDR2: MDHEN and SYDVKM. Trimming cost V 4 bases and J 4 bases, with 13 bases left between them. The CDR3 has 14 amino acids. In DNA form, the CDR3 reads TGTGCCAGCAGTTCCCCGGGAGGGTCCTATGGCTACACCTTC. Translated: CASSSPGGSYGYTF.

The V gene is TRBV5-4, the J gene TRBJ2-7, with 10 bases fitting TRBD1. V was clipped by 2 bases and J by 2 bases; unmatched bases: 4. The germline V gene has CDR1 SGHNT and CDR2 YYREEE (reference sequence). The CDR3 has 15 amino acids. CDR3 sequence reads: CASSFRDRGPYEQYF. CDR3 sequence (DNA): TGTGCCAGCAGCTTCCGGGACAGGGGCCCCTACGAGCAGTACTTC.

The chain joins TRBV5-6 to TRBJ1-2; D is uncertain. Germline-derived CDR1 and CDR2 are SGHDT and YYEEEE. CDR3 size: 14 residues. The V and J ends lost 1 base and 7 bases respectively, with 14 bases between them. CDR3 loop: CASSLWRREGGYTF. DNA of the CDR3: TGTGCCAGCAGCTTGTGGAGGAGGGAGGGTGGCTACACCTTC.

This rearrangement joins TRBV7-9 to TRBJ1-6; TRBD1 might be the D (5 bases). V lost 6 bases and J lost 5, with 11 bases in between. Germline lookup yields CDR1 SEHNR and CDR2 FQNEAQ (reference sequence). The CDR3 totals 14 residues. The DNA for the CDR3 is TGTGCCAGCAGACCTACGGGGGATAATTCACCCCTCCACTTT. Its protein product is CASRPTGDNSPLHF.

This chain connects TRBV7-6 to TRBJ1-1, with D maybe TRBD1 (5 bases). The length of the CDR3 is 13 residues. Trimming stripped 3 bases from V and 7 bases from J, with 12 bases between. Germline V gives CDR1 SGHVS, CDR2 FNYEAQ. This CDR3 is CASSLGGVGEAFF. In DNA form, the CDR3 reads TGTGCCAGCAGCTTGGGAGGGGTTGGTGAAGCTTTCTTT.

The chain uses TRBV7-9 and TRBJ1-4, with D perhaps matching TRBD1 (5 bases). The germline gives CDR1 SEHNR, CDR2 FQNEAQ (reference sequence). This CDR3 has 12 residues. Deletions cut 6 bases from V and 7 bases from J, with 9 bases between. The CDR3 DNA sequence: TGTGCCAGCAGTATTAGGGGTGAAAAACTGTTTTTT. Protein product: CASSIRGEKLFF.

The chain uses TRBV7-8 and TRBJ2-7; the D is unclear. The CDR3 consists of 14 residues. Germline CDR1 SGHVS, CDR2 FQNEAQ. V was clipped by 6 bases and J by 5 bases, with 17 bases between them. The CDR3, as DNA: TGTGCCAGCAGGAAGGTAGGGCGTGGAGACGAGCAGTACTTC. It is translated as CASRKVGRGDEQYF.

Of note for this clone: This CDR3 is also generated by other DNA sequences in the sample. The V call is TRBV4-1, the J call TRBJ1-4; TRBD1 matches at 7 bases. V shed 3 bases, J shed 6 bases, and the junction held 13 bases outside the gene matches. Per the germline V gene, CDR1 is MGHRA and CDR2 is YSYEKL. The CDR3 runs to 17 residues. The CDR3 reads CASSQAAPRGIDEKLFF. The CDR3 nucleotides are TGCGCCAGCAGCCAGGCAGCCCCCAGGGGGATCGATGAAAAACTGTTTTTT.

The chain combines TRBV28 with TRBJ1-6; a possible D gene is TRBD1 (5 bases). The CDR3 contains 14 residues. In germline, CDR1 is MDHEN, CDR2 SYDVKM. V lost 6 bases and J lost 7, with 13 bases in between. The CDR3 nucleotides read TGTGCCAGCAGAACGGGACCGCTAAATTCACCCCTCCACTTT. Translated, it gives CASRTGPLNSPLHF.

In DNA, the CDR3 is TGCGCCAGCAGCCAATGGGGGACCGGGGAGCTGTTTTTT. Protein: CASSQWGTGELFF. The chain combines TRBV4-3 with TRBJ2-2, with D perhaps being TRBD1 or TRBD2 (5 bases each). From germline, CDR1 is LGHNA and CDR2 YSLEER. V dropped 2 bases and J dropped 5 bases, with 6 bases sitting between them. The CDR3 sequence is 13 residues long.

CDR3 coding DNA: TGCGCCAGCAGTGAGTCTCTAGCGGCCAGCTACAATGAGCAGTTCTTC. This sequence encodes CASSESLAASYNEQFF. The V gene is TRBV10-1, the J gene TRBJ2-1, with 7 bases identical to TRBD2. The length of the CDR3 is 16 residues. From germline, CDR1 is WNHNN and CDR2 SYGVQD (reference sequence). With 0 bases clipped from V and 3 bases from J, the junction kept 5 bases outside the gene matches.

The V call is TRBV19, the J call TRBJ2-3; possible D gene TRBD1, 6 bases. With 1 base removed from V and 2 bases from J, the gap between germline ends came to 16 bases. CDR1 is LNHDA and CDR2 is SQIVND in the germline V gene (reference sequence). This CDR3 comprises 17 residues. The CDR3 region has the DNA TGTGCCAGTAGTATAGGTCGCGGCAGGGGTCACACAGATACGCAGTATTTT. This sequence encodes CASSIGRGRGHTDTQYF.

The V call is TRBV6-5, the J call TRBJ1-6, with 9 bases identical to TRBD1. This CDR3 is 14 amino acids long. With V trimmed by 6 bases and J by 4 bases, 1 base remained unmatched. The V gene's germline CDR1 is MNHEY and CDR2 SVGAGI. The CDR3 sequence: CASSGTGYNSPLHF. In DNA form, the CDR3 reads TGTGCCAGCAGCGGGACAGGGTATAATTCACCCCTCCACTTT.

The chain is built from TRBV2 and TRBJ1-3; no clear D gene. CDR3 length: 13 residues. Trimming stripped 8 bases from V and 1 base from J, with 9 bases between. Germline assignment: CDR1 SNHLY and CDR2 FYNNEI. The CDR3 sequence: CASLPGSGNTIYF. CDR3 nucleotides: TGTGCCAGCCTTCCGGGTTCTGGAAACACCATATATTTT. Full variable domain (rest looked up from reference TRBV2 and TRBJ1-3): EPEVTQTPSHQVTQMGQEVILRCVPISNHLYFYWYRQILGQKVEFLVSFYNNEISEKSEIFDDQFSVERPDGSNFTLKIRSTKLEDSAMYFCASLPGSGNTIYFGEGSWLTVV.